This TCR beta chain was captured by sequencing in a study of blood T cell repertoires in COVID-19. Study as a whole: The origin of the acute and convalescent COVID-19 samples was the United States, Italy and Spain. PBMCs, B-cell-depleted T cells, or T cells provided the cDNA or gDNA that made up the material.

The CDR3 totals 18 residues. Assay: immunoSEQ multiplex PCR; the TCRdb copy retains only in-frame clones and omits some. The table shows 180,000 or so clones, with approximately 85% occurring only once. The specimen was peripheral blood. The rearrangement joins TRBV21-1 to TRBJ1-6; no DNA check was done on the table's D call, TRBD1. TRBV21-1 corresponds to a pseudogene. The clonotype was recovered from a woman older than 75 with acute or convalescent COVID-19. CDR3 bases: TGTGCCAGCAGCAAAGGTGATGGGGTCGACAGGGTGGGTTCACCCCTCCACTTT. The encoded protein is CASSKGDGVDRVGSPLHF.